Included here is one TCR beta chain sequence, with context. Germline CDR1 MNHNY, CDR2 SVGAGI (reference sequence). CDR3 length: 13 amino acids. V lost 6 bases and J lost 4, with 10 bases in between. The time point denotes: patch test 2, 6 weeks after DPC sensitization. Treatment reported: therapeutic diphenylcyclopropenone sensitization with weekly scalp DPC. The data belong to a study of human T cells and chemical hapten exposure. One entry per CDR3 protein, called by TCRdb with MiXCR from the RACE reads. The sample records some 96,000 distinct CDR3 sequences, about 9.3% being singletons. This chain joins TRBV6-6 and TRBJ1-5, with a possible D match to TRBD1 (6 bases). Sample: whole blood, taken in connection with sensitization to the hapten diphenylcyclopropenone (DPC). The clonotype was recovered from a woman aged 40 to 50 with alopecia areata. Some clones in this sample may be carry-over from other donors' samples. The DNA for the CDR3 is TGTGCCAGCAGCACAGGGAAAAATCAGCCCCAGCATTTT. Translating it yields CASSTGKNQPQHF.